This passage covers 5 T cell receptor beta chains from one sample sequenced in a study of human T cells and chemical hapten exposure. TCRdb reprocessed the RACE reads with MiXCR, giving one entry per CDR3 protein. The sample contains tens of thousands of distinct CDR3 sequences, more than 9% of which appear only once. Time point described: pre-sensitization, week 0. Regarding treatment: therapeutic diphenylcyclopropenone sensitization with weekly scalp DPC. The sample in question was whole blood, obtained in connection with sensitization to the hapten diphenylcyclopropenone (DPC). Receptors originate from a man aged 30-40 years with alopecia areata. Some clones in this sample may be carry-over from other donors' samples.

The sample holds many counts of this clonotype. The gene calls are TRBV6-1 and TRBJ1-4; D is undetermined. V was clipped by 2 bases and J by 0 bases, with 13 bases between them. The germline V gene has CDR1 MNHNS and CDR2 SASEGT. There are 17 residues in the CDR3. The CDR3 DNA reads TGTGCCAGCAGTGAAATCCTCGCCCCCGCAACTAATGAAAAACTGTTTTTT. Protein product: CASSEILAPATNEKLFF.

This clonotype was seen a few times. This rearrangement joins TRBV20-1 to TRBJ2-3; weak D call: TRBD2 (6 bases). Germline CDR1 and CDR2: DFQATT and SNEGSKA (reference sequence). Trimming shortened V by 4 bases and J by 0 bases, and 8 bases separated the two germline ends. This CDR3 is 13 amino acids long. The CDR3: CSATGESTDTQYF. As DNA, the CDR3 is TGCAGTGCTACGGGGGAAAGCACAGATACGCAGTATTTT.

This clonotype was found a few times. This chain links TRBV5-1 with TRBJ1-4; 7 bases match TRBD1. Germline V lookup: CDR1 SGHRS, CDR2 YFSETQ. The CDR3 length is 14 residues. Unmatched junction bases numbered 7, after V lost 3 bases and J lost 8 bases. DNA for the CDR3: TGCGCCAGCAGCTCGATGGGACAGCCAGAAAAACTGTTTTTT. This translates into CASSSMGQPEKLFF. Full variable domain (outside the CDR3, taken from reference TRBV5-1 and TRBJ1-4): KAGVTQTPRYLIKTRGQQVTLSCSPISGHRSVSWYQQTPGQGLQFLFEYFSETQRNKGNFPGRFSGRQFSNSRSEMNVSTLELGDSALYLCASSSMGQPEKLFFGSGTQLSVL.

The gene calls are TRBV20-1 and TRBJ2-7, with 8 bases fitting TRBD1. From germline, CDR1 is DFQATT and CDR2 SNEGSKA (reference sequence). The CDR3 totals 11 residues. V shed 8 bases and J 3 bases; nucleotides not matched to a gene: 3. The CDR3 DNA reads TGCAGTACACAGGGGGGCTACGAGCAGTACTTC. It codes for CSTQGGYEQYF.

The chain carries TRBV20-1 and TRBJ2-5; TRBD1 matches at 7 bases. The CDR3 is made up of 16 amino acids. Germline-derived CDR1 and CDR2 are DFQATT and SNEGSKA (reference sequence). V dropped 0 bases and J dropped 4; count of bases not matched to a gene: 11. The CDR3 nucleotides read TGCAGTGCTAGAGATTTTGGATTCGGACAGGCAGAGACCCAGTACTTC. As protein: CSARDFGFGQAETQYF.